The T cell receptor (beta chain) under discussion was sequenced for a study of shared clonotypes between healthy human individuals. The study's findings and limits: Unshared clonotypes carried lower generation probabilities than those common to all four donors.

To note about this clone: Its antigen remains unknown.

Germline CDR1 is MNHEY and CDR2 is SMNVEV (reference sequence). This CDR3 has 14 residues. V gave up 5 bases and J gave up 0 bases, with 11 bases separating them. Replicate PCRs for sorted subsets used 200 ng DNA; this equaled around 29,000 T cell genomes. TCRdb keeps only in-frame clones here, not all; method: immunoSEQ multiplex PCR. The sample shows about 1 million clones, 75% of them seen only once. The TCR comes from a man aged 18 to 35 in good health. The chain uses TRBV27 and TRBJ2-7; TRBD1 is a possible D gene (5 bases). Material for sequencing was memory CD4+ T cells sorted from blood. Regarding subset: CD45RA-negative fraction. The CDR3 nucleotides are TGTGCCAGCAGTAAACAGGCAAGCTCCTACGAGCAGTACTTC. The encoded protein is CASSKQASSYEQYF.